These T cell receptor beta chains were read from a single sample in a study of blood T cell repertoires in COVID-19. Data came from immunoSEQ multiplex PCR; TCRdb stores just in-frame clones and leaves some out. Of about 60,000 clones listed, roughly 84% are singletons. The sequencing input was peripheral blood. The receptors stem from a middle-aged man with COVID-19, enrolled during active disease. CDR3s include the opening cysteine and the closing phenylalanine or tryptophan. The D gene is left open where the match is weak. Size is omitted from some rows. Given values are once, few, many or a class for expanded clones.

j_call,clone_size,v_call,cdr3_length,d_call,cdr3_nt,cdr3_aa
TRBJ1-2,-,TRBV30,16,TRBD1,TGTGCCTGGACCCTACCGGGACAGGGGGCGCGGGCTGGCTACACCTTC,CAWTLPGQGARAGYTF
TRBJ1-1,-,TRBV5-1,14,TRBD1,TGCGCCAGCAGTTGGGGACAGGGGAACACTGAAGCTTTCTTT,CASSWGQGNTEAFF
TRBJ2-3,-,TRBV30,12,-,TGTGCCTGGAGTCATCGTGGGGGGTCTCAGTATTTT,CAWSHRGGSQYF
TRBJ2-1,-,TRBV19,15,-,TGTGCCAGTAGTATCCAGCGGGCGAGGGACAATGAGCAGTTCTTC,CASSIQRARDNEQFF
TRBJ2-7,-,TRBV7-8,16,TRBD2,TGTGCCAGCAGCCCAATAATAGCGGGAGCGACCTACGAGCAGTACTTC,CASSPIIAGATYEQYF
TRBJ2-3,-,TRBV3-1/TRBV3-2,13,-,TGTGCCAGCAGCCCAAGCGAGGAAAATACGCAGTATTTT,CASSPSEENTQYF
TRBJ1-2,-,TRBV6-4,13,TRBD1,TGTGCCAGCCCCGACCGGCAGGGGGTGGGCTACACCTTC,CASPDRQGVGYTF
TRBJ1-2,-,TRBV4-3,15,-,TGCGCCAGCAGCCAACCCCTCAGCCCATTCGGAGACTACACCTTC,CASSQPLSPFGDYTF
TRBJ2-1,-,TRBV2,13,TRBD2,TGTGCCAGCAGTGATAGACTAGCGGGAGGACAGTTCTTC,CASSDRLAGGQFF
TRBJ1-1,-,TRBV27,15,TRBD1,TGTGCCAGCAGTTTAACGGGACAGGTGAACACTGAAGCTTTCTTT,CASSLTGQVNTEAFF
TRBJ1-1,-,TRBV5-6,14,-,TGTGCCAGCAGCCCACCGCAGGCGCCCACTGAAGCTTTCTTT,CASSPPQAPTEAFF
TRBJ1-5,few,TRBV2,14,TRBD1,TGTGCCAGTTCACAGGGCGAAGGGGGCCAGCCCCAGCATTTT,CASSQGEGGQPQHF
TRBJ2-1,-,TRBV10-3,14,TRBD2,TGTGCCATCAGTGAGAGCGGGAGGAGGAATGAGCAGTTCTTC,CAISESGRRNEQFF
TRBJ2-3,-,TRBV5-1,12,TRBD1,TGCGCCAGCAGCTTGATGGGACAGGGGCAGTATTTT,CASSLMGQGQYF
TRBJ2-1,-,TRBV28,16,TRBD2,TGTGCCAGCGCGACTAGCGGGAGTGTTTTCTACAATGAGCAGTTCTTC,CASATSGSVFYNEQFF
TRBJ2-3,once,TRBV7-3,17,TRBD2,TGTGCCAGCAGCCACATCGGGACTAGCGGGAGCACAGATACGCAGTATTTT,CASSHIGTSGSTDTQYF
TRBJ2-2,-,TRBV4-1,17,TRBD2,TGCGCCAGCAGCCATAAGGGACTAGCGGGGAACACCGGGGAGCTGTTTTTT,CASSHKGLAGNTGELFF
TRBJ2-1,-,TRBV18,13,-,TGTGCCAGCTCACCATGGGGGCACAATGAGCAGTTCTTC,CASSPWGHNEQFF
TRBJ2-6,-,TRBV7-2,18,TRBD1,TGTGCCAGCAGCTTAGTCATAGGGGGCGCATCTGGGGCCAACGTCCTGACTTTC,CASSLVIGGASGANVLTF
TRBJ2-1,-,TRBV5-1,15,TRBD2,TGCGCCAGCAGCTTGGAAGCGGGAGGTCGGAATGAGCAGTTCTTC,CASSLEAGGRNEQFF
TRBJ2-7,-,TRBV5-1,15,TRBD1,TGCGCCAGCAGCCTATGGACAGGGAGAGGGTACGAGCAGTACTTC,CASSLWTGRGYEQYF
TRBJ1-2,-,TRBV24-1,12,-,TGTGCCACCAGGGACATAAACTATGGCTACACCTTC,CATRDINYGYTF
TRBJ1-2,-,TRBV10-3,15,-,TGTGCCATCAGTGACCCTCGGGGGGGGGTGGATGGCTACACCTTC,CAISDPRGGVDGYTF
TRBJ1-3,-,TRBV18,16,TRBD1,TGTGCCAGCTCATCGGACAGGGCCATCTCTGGAAACACCATATATTTT,CASSSDRAISGNTIYF
TRBJ1-2,few,TRBV12-3/TRBV12-4,13,TRBD1,TGTGCCAGCAGGCGTACAGGGGGCTATGGCTACACCTTC,CASRRTGGYGYTF
TRBJ2-3,few,TRBV5-6,16,TRBD2,TGTGCCAGCAGCTTGGGGGCGGGAGAGCAAAGAGATACGCAGTATTTT,CASSLGAGEQRDTQYF
TRBJ1-1,few,TRBV6-5,14,-,TGTGCCAGCAGTTACGCCTCAGGGAACACTGAAGCTTTCTTT,CASSYASGNTEAFF
TRBJ1-1,once,TRBV5-4,15,-,TGTGCCAGCAGATTGGGGGGGCTGAGGGACACTGAAGCTTTCTTT,CASRLGGLRDTEAFF
TRBJ2-1,-,TRBV25-1,14,-,TGTGCCAGCAGTGAATTCAGGTCCTACAATGAGCAGTTCTTC,CASSEFRSYNEQFF
TRBJ1-2,-,TRBV11-1,13,TRBD1,TGTGCCAGCAGCTTACCTACAGGGGATGGCTACACCTTC,CASSLPTGDGYTF
TRBJ2-1,-,TRBV3-1/TRBV3-2,16,TRBD2,TGTGCCAGCAGCCCGGCGGGGGGTAGCTCCTACAATGAGCAGTTCTTC,CASSPAGGSSYNEQFF
TRBJ1-5,-,TRBV28,16,TRBD1,TGTGCCAGCAGCCGGGGACAGGGAGCCATTCTTCAGCCCCAGCATTTT,CASSRGQGAILQPQHF
TRBJ1-4,-,TRBV29-1,13,-,TGCAGCGTTGCAGGGGCCTCTAATGAAAAACTGTTTTTT,CSVAGASNEKLFF
TRBJ1-2,-,TRBV30,14,TRBD1,TGTGCCTGGAGTGGGGTCAGGGGGTTGTATGGCTACACCTTC,CAWSGVRGLYGYTF
TRBJ2-1,-,TRBV2,14,TRBD2,TGTGCCAGCAGGATGACTAGCGGACACAATGAGCAGTTCTTC,CASRMTSGHNEQFF
TRBJ2-2,-,TRBV19,15,-,TGTGCCAGTAGTATCTTCGGGACTAACACCGGGGAGCTGTTTTTT,CASSIFGTNTGELFF
TRBJ2-7,-,TRBV7-2,13,-,TGTGCCAGCAGCTCGGAACTAGGTTACGAGCAGTACTTC,CASSSELGYEQYF
TRBJ2-3,-,TRBV7-2,16,-,TGTGCCAGCCAGAACCAGGTATTCAGCAGATCAGATACGCAGTATTTT,CASQNQVFSRSDTQYF
TRBJ2-1,-,TRBV28,13,-,TGTGCCAGCAGTTTTCGTGTCGGCAATGAGCAGTTCTTC,CASSFRVGNEQFF
TRBJ2-5,-,TRBV28,16,TRBD1,TGTGCCAGCAGTTTACCGGGACAGGGGTACCAAGAGACCCAGTACTTC,CASSLPGQGYQETQYF
TRBJ1-1,-,TRBV7-2,14,TRBD1,TGTGCCAGCAGCACCCGGACAGGGCGGACTGAAGCTTTCTTT,CASSTRTGRTEAFF
TRBJ1-5,-,TRBV15,14,-,TGTGCCACCAGCAGAGATTCTACGGGATCTACCCCGCATTTT,CATSRDSTGSTPHF
TRBJ1-4,once,TRBV5-1,13,TRBD1,TGCGCCAGCAGGACAGGGACCGATGAAAAACTGTTTTTT,CASRTGTDEKLFF
TRBJ2-7,-,TRBV5-1,14,-,TGCGCCAGCAGCTTGGAGGGAGCTGACGGCGAGCAGTACTTC,CASSLEGADGEQYF
TRBJ2-3,once,TRBV10-3,11,TRBD2,TGTGCCATGGGGGGAGGGGATACGCAGTATTTT,CAMGGGDTQYF
TRBJ2-3,-,TRBV29-1,15,TRBD1,TGCAGCGTCCGGGGGACAGGGGGCGCGGGAGATACGCAGTATTTT,CSVRGTGGAGDTQYF
TRBJ1-1,-,TRBV24-1,14,-,TGTGCCACCAGTGCAGGCAGGGGACGCACTGAAGCTTTCTTT,CATSAGRGRTEAFF
TRBJ2-2,-,TRBV7-3,19,-,TGTGCCAGCAGCCTTCTTCCGGGTAGCGGCACCCCGGGGGCCGGGGAGCTGTTTTTT,CASSLLPGSGTPGAGELFF
TRBJ2-7,-,TRBV7-3,14,-,TGTGCCAGCAGCCCCAACACATTGTCTGCCGAGCAGTACTTC,CASSPNTLSAEQYF
TRBJ2-2,-,TRBV15,16,-,TGTGCCACCAGCAGAGGGGCCGGGGGATACACCGGGGAGCTGTTTTTT,CATSRGAGGYTGELFF
TRBJ2-4,-,TRBV2,16,TRBD2,TGTGCCAGCAGTGGTCGCGGGGGGTGGACCAAAAACATTCAGTACTTC,CASSGRGGWTKNIQYF
TRBJ2-4,once,TRBV28,14,TRBD1,TGTGCCAGCAGTGTACAGGGGGCCAAAAACATTCAGTACTTC,CASSVQGAKNIQYF
TRBJ1-6,-,TRBV18,15,TRBD1,TGTGCCAGCTCCCAGGACAGGGCTATCAATTCACCCCTCCACTTT,CASSQDRAINSPLHF
TRBJ1-2,-,TRBV10-3,16,-,TGTGCCATCAGTCTACGGCCGGCCAGCGACGTCTATGGCTACACCTTC,CAISLRPASDVYGYTF
TRBJ1-1,-,TRBV6-5,12,TRBD1,TGTGCCAGCAGGCGGACAGGGACTGAAGCTTTCTTT,CASRRTGTEAFF
TRBJ1-1,-,TRBV5-1,14,-,TGCGCCAGCAGCAGCGGACAGCGGAACACTGAAGCTTTCTTT,CASSSGQRNTEAFF
TRBJ1-5,-,TRBV11-2,18,TRBD1,TGTGCCAGCAGTTCCGGACAGGGGGGGAGGTATAGCAATCAGCCCCAGCATTTT,CASSSGQGGRYSNQPQHF
TRBJ1-6,-,TRBV28,15,TRBD1,TGTGCCAGCAGGGCGACAGGACAGGGGTATTCACCCCTCCACTTT,CASRATGQGYSPLHF